The following is a T cell receptor (beta chain) sequence with its context. This sample was included in a study of blood T cell repertoires in COVID-19. Study-wide background: The United States, Italy and Spain provided the acute and convalescent COVID-19 samples.

As originally analysed: Amplification from reference gene primers served as the basis for estimated nucleated cell counts. Here immunoSEQ multiplex PCR was the method, and the copy in TCRdb shows in-frame clones only, minus some. V and J calls and clone size are copied from that table; D and trimming were computed from the DNA. The sample includes roughly 200,000 clones, 88% seen only once; the top ten take 6%. This CDR3 is built from 13 residues. Germline V gene lookup returns CDR1 SGHRS and CDR2 YFSETQ. V lost 3 bases, J lost 3 bases, and 8 bases lay in between. The rearrangement uses TRBV5-1 and TRBJ2-3, with D maybe TRBD2 (5 bases). This sequence originates from a man between 40 and 49 years old with active or convalescent COVID-19. The sequenced material came from peripheral blood. The CDR3 sequence is CASSWTSTDTQYF. CDR3 DNA sequence: TGCGCCAGCAGCTGGACTTCGACAGATACGCAGTATTTT.